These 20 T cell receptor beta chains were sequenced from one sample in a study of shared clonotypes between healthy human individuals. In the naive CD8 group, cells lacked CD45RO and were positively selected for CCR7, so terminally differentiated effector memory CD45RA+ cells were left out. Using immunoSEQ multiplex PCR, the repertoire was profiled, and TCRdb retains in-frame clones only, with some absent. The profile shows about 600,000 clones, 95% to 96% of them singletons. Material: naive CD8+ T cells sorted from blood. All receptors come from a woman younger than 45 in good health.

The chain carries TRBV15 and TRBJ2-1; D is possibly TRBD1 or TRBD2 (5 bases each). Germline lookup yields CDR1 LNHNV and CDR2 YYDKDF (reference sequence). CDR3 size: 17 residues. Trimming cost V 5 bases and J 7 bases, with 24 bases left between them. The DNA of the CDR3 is TGTGCCACCAGCCCCCGAGGGGTAGTCCCTGACTGGAATGAGCAGTTCTTC. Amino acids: CATSPRGVVPDWNEQFF. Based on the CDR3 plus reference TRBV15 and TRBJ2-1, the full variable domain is DAMVIQNPRYQVTQFGKPVTLSCSQTLNHNVMYWYQQKSSQAPKLLFHYYDKDFNNEADTPDNFQSRRPNTSFCFLDIRSPGLGDTAMYLCATSPRGVVPDWNEQFFGPGTRLTVL.

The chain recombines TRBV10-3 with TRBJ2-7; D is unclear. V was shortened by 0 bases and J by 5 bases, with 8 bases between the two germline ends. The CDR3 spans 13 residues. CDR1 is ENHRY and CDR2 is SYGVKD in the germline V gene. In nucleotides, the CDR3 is TGTGCCATCAGTGAGTCGCCCGCTCACGAGCAGTACTTC. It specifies CAISESPAHEQYF.

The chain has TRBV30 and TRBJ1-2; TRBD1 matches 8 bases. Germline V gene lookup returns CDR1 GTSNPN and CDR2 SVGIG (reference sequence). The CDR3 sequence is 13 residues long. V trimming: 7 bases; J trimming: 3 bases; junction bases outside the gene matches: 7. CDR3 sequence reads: CASTQGADYGYTF. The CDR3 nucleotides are TGTGCCTCTACGCAGGGGGCTGACTATGGCTACACCTTC.

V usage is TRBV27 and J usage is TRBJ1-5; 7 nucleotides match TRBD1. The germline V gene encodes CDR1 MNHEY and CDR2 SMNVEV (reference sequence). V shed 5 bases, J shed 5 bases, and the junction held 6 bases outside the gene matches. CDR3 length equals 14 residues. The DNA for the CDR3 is TGTGCCAGCAGTCTTTATACAGGGGATCAGCCCCAGCATTTT. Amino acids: CASSLYTGDQPQHF.

The CDR3 sequence is CASSLLDSSYEQYF. The CDR3 nucleotides are TGTGCCAGCAGTTTGCTGGACAGCTCCTACGAGCAGTACTTC. This sequence joins TRBV5-4 and TRBJ2-7; D might be TRBD1 (6 bases). CDR3 length: 14 residues. Trimming removed 5 bases at V and 0 bases at J, with 12 bases between. Germline CDR1 reads SGHNT; CDR2 reads YYREEE (reference sequence).

CDR3 nucleotide sequence: TGTGCCAGCAGCTTAATACTCAACCCCTACGAGCAGTACTTC. The encoded protein is CASSLILNPYEQYF. The rearrangement links TRBV7-2 to TRBJ2-7; D gene uncertain. Germline V gene data show CDR1 as SGHTA and CDR2 as FQGNSA. Trimming cost V 2 bases and J 2 bases, with 10 bases left between them. CDR3 length: 14 residues.

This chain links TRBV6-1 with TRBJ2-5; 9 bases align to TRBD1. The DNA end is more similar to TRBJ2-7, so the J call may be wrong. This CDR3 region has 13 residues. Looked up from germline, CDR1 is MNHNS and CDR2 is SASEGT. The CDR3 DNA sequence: TGTGCCAGCAGGGACAGGGGAGACTACGAGCAGTACTTC. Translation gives CASRDRGDYEQYF.

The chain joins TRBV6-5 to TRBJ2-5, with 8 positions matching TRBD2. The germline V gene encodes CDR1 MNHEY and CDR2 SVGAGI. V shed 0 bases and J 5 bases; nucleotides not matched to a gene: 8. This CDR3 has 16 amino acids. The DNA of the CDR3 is TGTGCCAGCAGTTACTCTCCAGCGGGAGAGCTCGAGACCCAGTACTTC. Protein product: CASSYSPAGELETQYF.

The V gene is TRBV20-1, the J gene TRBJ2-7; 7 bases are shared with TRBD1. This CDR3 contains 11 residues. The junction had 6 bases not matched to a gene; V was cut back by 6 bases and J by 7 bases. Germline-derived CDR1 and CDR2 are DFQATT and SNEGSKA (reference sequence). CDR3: CSARSTGEQYF. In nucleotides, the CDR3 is TGCAGTGCCAGATCGACAGGGGAGCAGTACTTC.

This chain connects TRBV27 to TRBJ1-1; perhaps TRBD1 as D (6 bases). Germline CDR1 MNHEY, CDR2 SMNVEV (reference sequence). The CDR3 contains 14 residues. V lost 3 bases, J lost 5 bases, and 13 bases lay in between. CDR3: CASSLLGARTEAFF. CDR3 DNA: TGTGCCAGCAGTTTGTTGGGGGCTCGGACTGAAGCTTTCTTT.

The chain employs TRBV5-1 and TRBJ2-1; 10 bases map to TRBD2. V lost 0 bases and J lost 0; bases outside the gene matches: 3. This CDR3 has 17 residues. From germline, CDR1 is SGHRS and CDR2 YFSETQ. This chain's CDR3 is CASSLAPSGSSYNEQFF. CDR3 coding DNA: TGCGCCAGCAGCTTGGCCCCTAGCGGGAGCTCCTACAATGAGCAGTTCTTC.

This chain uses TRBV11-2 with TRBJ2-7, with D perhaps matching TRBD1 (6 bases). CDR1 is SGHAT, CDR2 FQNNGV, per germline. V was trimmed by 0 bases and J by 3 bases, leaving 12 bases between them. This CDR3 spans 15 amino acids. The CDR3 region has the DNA TGTGCCAGCAGCTTAGATCGCAGGGGCGGCTACGAGCAGTACTTC. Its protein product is CASSLDRRGGYEQYF.

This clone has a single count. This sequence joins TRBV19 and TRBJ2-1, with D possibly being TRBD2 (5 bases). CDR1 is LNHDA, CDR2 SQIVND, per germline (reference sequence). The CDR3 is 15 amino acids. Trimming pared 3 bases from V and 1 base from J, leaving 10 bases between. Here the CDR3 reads CASSIAPGSYNEQFF. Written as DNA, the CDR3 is TGTGCCAGTAGTATCGCTCCGGGGTCCTACAATGAGCAGTTCTTC.

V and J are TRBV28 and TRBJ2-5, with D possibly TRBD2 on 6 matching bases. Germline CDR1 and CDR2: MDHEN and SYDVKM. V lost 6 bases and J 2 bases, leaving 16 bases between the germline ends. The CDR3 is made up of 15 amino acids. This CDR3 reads CASRYGSGTQETQYF. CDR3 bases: TGTGCCAGCAGGTACGGTAGCGGAACACAAGAGACCCAGTACTTC.

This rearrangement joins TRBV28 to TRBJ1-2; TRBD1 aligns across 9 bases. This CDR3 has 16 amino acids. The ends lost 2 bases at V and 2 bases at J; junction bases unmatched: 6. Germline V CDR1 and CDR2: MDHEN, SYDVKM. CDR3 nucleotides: TGTGCCAGCAGTTTACCCCGGGACAGGGACAACTATGGCTACACCTTC. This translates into CASSLPRDRDNYGYTF.

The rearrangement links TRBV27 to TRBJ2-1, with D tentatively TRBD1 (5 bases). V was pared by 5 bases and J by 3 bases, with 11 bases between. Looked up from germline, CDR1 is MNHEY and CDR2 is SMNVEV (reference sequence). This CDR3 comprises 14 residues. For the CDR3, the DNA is TGTGCCAGCAGTATCCAGGGTTTCTACAATGAGCAGTTCTTC. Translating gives CASSIQGFYNEQFF.

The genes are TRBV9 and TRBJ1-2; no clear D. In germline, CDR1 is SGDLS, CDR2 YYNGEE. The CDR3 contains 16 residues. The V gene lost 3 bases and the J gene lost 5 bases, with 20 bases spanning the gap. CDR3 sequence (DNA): TGTGCCAGCAGCGCTACCCCTATTGGGCCGCAATATGGCTACACCTTC. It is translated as CASSATPIGPQYGYTF.

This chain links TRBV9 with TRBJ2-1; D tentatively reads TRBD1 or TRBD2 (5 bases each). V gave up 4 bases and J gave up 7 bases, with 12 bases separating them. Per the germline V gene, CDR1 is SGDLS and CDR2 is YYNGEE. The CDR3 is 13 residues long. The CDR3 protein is CASSLGRPNEQFF. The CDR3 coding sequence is TGTGCCAGCAGCTTGGGACGGCCGAATGAGCAGTTCTTC.

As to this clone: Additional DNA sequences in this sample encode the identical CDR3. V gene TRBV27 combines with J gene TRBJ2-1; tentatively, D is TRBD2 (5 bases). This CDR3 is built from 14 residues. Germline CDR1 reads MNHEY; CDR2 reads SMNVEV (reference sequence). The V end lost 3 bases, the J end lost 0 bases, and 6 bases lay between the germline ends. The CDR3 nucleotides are TGTGCCAGCAGTTTGGGGAGCTCCTACAATGAGCAGTTCTTC. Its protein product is CASSLGSSYNEQFF.

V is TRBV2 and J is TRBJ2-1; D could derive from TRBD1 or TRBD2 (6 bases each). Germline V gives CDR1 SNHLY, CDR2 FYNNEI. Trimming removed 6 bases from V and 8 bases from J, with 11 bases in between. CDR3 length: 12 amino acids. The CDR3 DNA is TGTGCCAGCAGCCCCGGGGGCGATGAGCAGTTCTTC. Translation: CASSPGGDEQFF.